This note documents a single T cell receptor (beta chain) sequence. Some clones are missing from TCRdb's copy, which holds only in-frame ones; the method was immunoSEQ multiplex PCR. The sample lists a few hundred thousand clones; about 87% were seen once. This specimen comes from a study of blood T cell repertoires in COVID-19. Across the study: Both acute and convalescent COVID-19 samples were obtained from the United States, Italy and Spain.

Followed over time, Seattle patients had been enrolled while infection was active. The V segment lost 3 bases and the J segment 6 bases; nucleotides outside the gene matches: 7. The germline V gene encodes CDR1 SGHAT and CDR2 FQDESV (reference sequence). CDR3 length: 14 amino acids. The chain employs TRBV11-1 and TRBJ2-7; 8 nucleotides line up with TRBD2. The sequencing sample was made of peripheral blood. The sequence was obtained from a woman between 50 and 59 years old with COVID-19, enrolled during active disease. The CDR3 DNA reads as TGTGCCAGCAGCTTGGGGACTAGAAAGGTCGAGCAGTACTTC. This codes for CASSLGTRKVEQYF.